This passage covers 31 T cell receptor beta chains from one sample sequenced in a study of cytomegalovirus exposure and HLA in healthy donors. 13 Jbeta primers and 60 Vbeta primers were used for the PCR. TCRdb's table, derived via immunoSEQ multiplex PCR, lists solely in-frame clones and lacks some. In the table there are 200,000 to 300,000 clones, 84% of which are singletons. The sample taken for sequencing was PBMCs. These receptors were obtained from a woman aged 40 to 50 in good health and CMV-seropositive.

The chain combines TRBV9 with TRBJ2-3, with TRBD2 matching over 8 bases. There are 15 residues in the CDR3. CDR1 and CDR2 (germline): SGDLS, YYNGEE. After removal of 0 bases from V and 4 bases from J, the junction contained 4 bases not matched to a gene. CDR3 nucleotides: TGTGCCAGCAGCGTAGCAGCGGGAGACGCAGATACGCAGTATTTT. Its protein is CASSVAAGDADTQYF.

The V call is TRBV29-1, the J call TRBJ2-7, with a weak D call TRBD2 (6 bases). Looked up from germline, CDR1 is SQVTM and CDR2 is ANQGSEA. The CDR3 loop spans 11 amino acids. Trimming cost V 3 bases and J 3 bases, with 6 bases left between them. The CDR3 spells CSVEEGYEQYF. DNA of the CDR3: TGCAGCGTTGAGGAGGGCTACGAGCAGTACTTC.

In this sample, this clone turned up a few times. The chain combines TRBV2 with TRBJ1-1, with D perhaps TRBD1 (6 bases). The germline V gene encodes CDR1 SNHLY and CDR2 FYNNEI. CDR3 size: 13 residues. Trimming shortened V by 10 bases and J by 1 base, and 13 bases separated the two germline ends. The CDR3 spells CAIGGQPNTEAFF. The CDR3 bases are TGTGCCATCGGAGGACAGCCGAACACTGAAGCTTTCTTT.

J is TRBJ2-3 and V is TRBV5-1; weak D call: TRBD1 (6 bases). Germline V gives CDR1 SGHRS, CDR2 YFSETQ. V gave up 0 bases and J gave up 1 base, with 9 bases separating them. The CDR3 runs 15 residues. DNA of the CDR3: TGCGCCAGCAGCTTGGCGGCAGGGGGCACAGATACGCAGTATTTT. It specifies CASSLAAGGTDTQYF.

This sequence joins TRBV13 and TRBJ2-7; D is uncertain. Germline values: CDR1 PRHDT, CDR2 FYEKMQ (reference sequence). Between the trimmed V and J ends, which lost 3 bases and 0 bases, there was a span of 9 bases. CDR3 length equals 14 residues. CDR3 in DNA: TGTGCCAGCAGCTTGAGGCTGGCCTCCTACGAGCAGTACTTC. This translates into CASSLRLASYEQYF.

As concerns this clone: One end of the junction fails to match germline, which may point to a read error. The chain uses TRBV7-7 and TRBJ1-5; 7 bases map to TRBD1. The CDR3 loop spans 14 amino acids. The germline gives CDR1 SSHAT, CDR2 FNYEAQ (reference sequence). CDR3 sequence reads: CASSLRQGLMTQHF. In DNA, the CDR3 is TGTGCTAGCAGCTTGAGACAGGGTCTCATGACCCAGCATTTT.

The CDR3 region has the DNA TGTGCCAGCAGTGCTCAGGGGCTACCTAATGAAAAACTGTTTTTT. Protein sequence: CASSAQGLPNEKLFF. This rearrangement joins TRBV25-1 to TRBJ1-4; TRBD1 might be the D (6 bases). Trimming removed 4 bases from V and 3 bases from J, with 12 bases in between. The germline gives CDR1 MGHDK, CDR2 SYGVNS. The length of the CDR3 is 15 residues.

This chain connects TRBV30 to TRBJ2-7; TRBD2 is a possible D gene (7 bases). This CDR3 spans 13 amino acids. Trimming stripped 1 base from V and 3 bases from J, with 10 bases between. CDR1 GTSNPN and CDR2 SVGIG come from the germline V gene (reference sequence). The DNA of the CDR3 is TGTGCCTGGAGTGGGGGGGGCGACTACGAGCAGTACTTC. Residues: CAWSGGGDYEQYF.

The chain carries TRBV4-3 and TRBJ2-2, with 10 bases aligning to TRBD1. This CDR3 is built from 17 residues. Germline trimming cut 0 bases from V and 1 base from J; bases unmatched to any gene: 2. CDR1 and CDR2 (germline): LGHNA, YSLEER. The CDR3 sequence: CASSQDRTGGNTGELFF. CDR3 coding DNA: TGCGCCAGCAGCCAAGATCGGACAGGGGGGAACACCGGGGAGCTGTTTTTT.

The CDR3 is CAWKRVGGEQYF. The CDR3 DNA sequence: TGTGCCTGGAAAAGAGTAGGGGGCGAGCAGTACTTC. The gene calls are TRBV30 and TRBJ2-7, with a possible D match to TRBD1 (6 bases). CDR1 GTSNPN and CDR2 SVGIG come from the germline V gene (reference sequence). There are 12 residues in the CDR3. The V and J ends lost 4 bases and 6 bases respectively, with 13 bases between them.

The J gene is TRBJ2-1, the V gene TRBV7-9; the D gene is possibly TRBD2 (5 bases). The CDR3 covers 16 residues. Trimming took 6 bases from V and 4 from J, leaving 19 bases between them. The germline gives CDR1 SEHNR, CDR2 FQNEAQ (reference sequence). The CDR3 DNA reads as TGTGCCAGCAGGCCCCCTGGGCCGCTAGCTTACAATGAGCAGTTCTTC. As protein: CASRPPGPLAYNEQFF.

The chain recombines TRBV6-6 with TRBJ2-1; D gene ambiguous. Germline V lookup: CDR1 MNHNY, CDR2 SVGAGI (reference sequence). V lost 7 bases and J lost 4, with 8 bases in between. This CDR3 region has 12 residues. The CDR3 sequence is CASTTGYNEQFF. DNA of the CDR3: TGTGCCAGCACCACGGGTTACAATGAGCAGTTCTTC.

Remarks on this clone: An end of the junction differs from the germline gene, which may be a read error. This chain joins TRBV7-9 and TRBJ2-7; D unresolved. CDR1 and CDR2 (germline): SEHNR, FQNEAQ (reference sequence). The CDR3 has 12 residues. The CDR3 DNA reads as TGTTCCAGCAGCCCAGCTACCACCGAGCGGTACTTC. Its translation is CSSSPATTERYF.

The chain links TRBV30 to TRBJ1-2, with 11 bases matching TRBD1. The V gene's germline CDR1 is GTSNPN and CDR2 SVGIG (reference sequence). The CDR3 totals 13 residues. After removal of 4 bases from V and 6 bases from J, the junction contained 4 bases not matched to a gene. DNA of the CDR3: TGTGCCTGGACCCTGGACAGGGGGCATGGCTACACCTTC. Translated: CAWTLDRGHGYTF.

The chain uses TRBV5-1 and TRBJ1-4, with 10 positions matching TRBD1. V shed 0 bases and J 8 bases; nucleotides not matched to a gene: 4. The CDR3 covers 15 residues. The V gene's germline CDR1 is SGHRS and CDR2 YFSETQ. In nucleotides, the CDR3 is TGCGCCAGCAGCTTGGTGGGGACAGGGGTCGAAAAACTGTTTTTT. It codes for CASSLVGTGVEKLFF.

This clone was counted between two and nine times. The chain combines TRBV7-2 with TRBJ2-7, with 12 bases identical to TRBD2. The J segment lost 2 bases and the V segment lost 5 bases, leaving 7 bases of the junction unmatched. Germline V gene lookup returns CDR1 SGHTA and CDR2 FQGNSA. The CDR3 runs 16 residues. The chain's CDR3 is CASSTTSGRLAYEQYF. CDR3 nucleotides: TGTGCCAGCAGCACCACTAGCGGGAGGTTGGCCTACGAGCAGTACTTC.

This clone appeared a few times. This rearrangement joins TRBV28 to TRBJ2-7, with 10 bases matching TRBD1. This CDR3 has 15 amino acids. CDR1 is MDHEN and CDR2 is SYDVKM in the germline V gene. V trimming: 6 bases; J trimming: 3 bases; junction bases outside the gene matches: 8. CDR3 amino acids: CASRPGTGVYYEQYF. For the CDR3, the DNA is TGTGCCAGCAGACCTGGGACAGGGGTTTACTACGAGCAGTACTTC. Filled out from reference TRBV28 and TRBJ2-7, the complete variable domain reads DVKVTQSSRYLVKRTGEKVFLECVQDMDHENMFWYRQDPGLGLRLIYFSYDVKMKEKGDIPEGYSVSREKKERFSLILESASTNQTSMYLCASRPGTGVYYEQYFGPGTRLTVT.

As DNA, the CDR3 is TGTGCCTGGAGCGATAAGGACAGATGGGACTATGGCTACACCTTC. This sequence encodes CAWSDKDRWDYGYTF. The chain has TRBV30 and TRBJ1-2; D might be TRBD1 (6 bases). Germline CDR1 reads GTSNPN; CDR2 reads SVGIG (reference sequence). CDR3 length: 15 residues. The V end was cut by 3 bases, the J end by 3 bases, with 17 bases between.

V usage is TRBV5-1 and J usage is TRBJ2-7, with 8 positions matching TRBD1. Trimming at V came to 2 bases and at J to 6 bases, leaving 7 bases not matched to a gene. The CDR3 contains 14 residues. Germline V CDR1 and CDR2: SGHRS, YFSETQ. CDR3 residues: CASSFVDRDFEQYF. CDR3 bases: TGCGCCAGCAGCTTCGTGGACAGGGACTTCGAGCAGTACTTC.

J is TRBJ1-1 and V is TRBV5-1; D gene ambiguous. The germline CDR1 and CDR2 sequences are SGHRS and YFSETQ. Trimming took 3 bases from V and 1 from J, leaving 10 bases between them. The CDR3 loop spans 14 amino acids. CDR3 region: CASSSVYGNTEAFF. The CDR3 DNA is TGCGCCAGCAGCTCTGTATACGGGAACACTGAAGCTTTCTTT.

The chain joins TRBV14 to TRBJ1-2; possible D gene TRBD1, 5 bases. The CDR3 contains 16 residues. CDR1 and CDR2 from the germline V gene are SGHDN and FVKESK. Trimming took off 0 bases at V and 5 bases at J, with 16 bases between the two ends. The CDR3 DNA sequence: TGTGCCAGCAGCCAAGATGTTTTGGGGGGATGGTATGGCTACACCTTC. The encoded protein is CASSQDVLGGWYGYTF.

The J gene is TRBJ1-1, the V gene TRBV7-6; no clear D. Germline V gene lookup returns CDR1 SGHVS and CDR2 FNYEAQ. V was cut by 5 bases and J by 6 bases, with 13 bases left in between. This CDR3 spans 13 amino acids. The CDR3 bases are TGTGCCAGCAGCCCTAGCGACGCGCCTGAAGCTTTCTTT. This translates into CASSPSDAPEAFF.

The CDR3 reads CAWSPTTGLWEQYF. The CDR3 region has the DNA TGTGCCTGGAGCCCAACGACAGGTCTCTGGGAGCAGTACTTC. V and J are TRBV30 and TRBJ2-7; maybe TRBD1 (6 bases). CDR1 and CDR2 (germline): GTSNPN, SVGIG (reference sequence). The CDR3 totals 14 residues. Trimming took 3 bases from V and 7 from J, leaving 19 bases between them.

For this clone: This sample also contains other DNA sequences that code for the same CDR3. The genes are TRBV7-9 and TRBJ2-7, with 10 bases fitting TRBD1. J was trimmed by 2 bases and V by 7 bases; bases with no gene match: 2. This CDR3 has 13 amino acids. Per germline, CDR1 SEHNR and CDR2 FQNEAQ (reference sequence). The DNA for the CDR3 is TGTGCCAGCAAGGGGACAGGGGCCTACGAGCAGTACTTC. This gives the protein CASKGTGAYEQYF.

The rearrangement uses TRBV28 and TRBJ1-3, with D possibly matching TRBD1 (5 bases). Germline V CDR1 and CDR2: MDHEN, SYDVKM. This CDR3 is built from 17 residues. Trimming took 1 base from V and 0 from J, leaving 13 bases between them. The CDR3 reads CASSLLGTVHSGNTIYF. CDR3 bases: TGTGCCAGCAGTTTATTAGGGACTGTCCACTCTGGAAACACCATATATTTT.

DNA for the CDR3: TGTGCCAGCAGCACCGGCGGAAGCTCCTACAATGAGCAGTTCTTC. It codes for CASSTGGSSYNEQFF. The chain joins TRBV11-3 to TRBJ2-1, with unresolved D. Germline V gene lookup returns CDR1 SGHNT and CDR2 YENEEA. Trimming took 5 bases from V and 0 from J, leaving 11 bases between them. CDR3 length: 15 amino acids.

The chain joins TRBV28 to TRBJ2-1; 10 bases match TRBD2. Germline V gives CDR1 MDHEN, CDR2 SYDVKM. J lost 6 bases, V lost 5 bases, and 16 bases had no gene match. The CDR3 consists of 18 residues. CDR3 in DNA: TGTGCCAGCAGTCCAGGGGGCGCGGGAGCGGGAGGGAGCAATGAGCAGTTCTTC. This gives the protein CASSPGGAGAGGSNEQFF.

V and J are TRBV12-5 and TRBJ1-6; D gene ambiguous. This CDR3 is built from 19 residues. V gave up 0 bases and J gave up 0 bases, with 15 bases separating them. The V gene's germline CDR1 is LGHNT and CDR2 FRNRAP. This CDR3 is CASGLVRASGSSYNSPLHF. The DNA for the CDR3 is TGTGCTAGTGGTTTGGTACGGGCCAGTGGGAGCTCCTATAATTCACCCCTCCACTTT.

This clone was observed a single time. The chain uses TRBV21-1 and TRBJ1-2; the DNA was not used to check the table's D call, TRBD1. TRBV21-1 is a pseudogene. The length of the CDR3 is 15 residues. The CDR3 reads CASSTSRQGAGGYTF. The DNA of the CDR3 is TGTGCCAGCAGCACCAGTCGACAGGGGGCGGGCGGCTACACCTTC.

A remark on this clone: The same CDR3 can be traced to other DNA sequences in this sample. The chain carries TRBV5-1 and TRBJ2-7; TRBD2 agrees at 9 bases. The CDR3 totals 14 residues. V dropped 2 bases and J dropped 1; count of bases not matched to a gene: 1. Germline assignment: CDR1 SGHRS and CDR2 YFSETQ. The CDR3 nucleotides are TGCGCCAGCAGCTTAGCGGGAGGTTCCTACGAGCAGTACTTC. It specifies CASSLAGGSYEQYF.

This chain joins TRBV7-2 and TRBJ1-1, with D uncertain. Germline-derived CDR1 and CDR2 are SGHTA and FQGNSA. The CDR3 is made up of 16 amino acids. Trimming stripped 0 bases from V and 8 bases from J, with 19 bases between. The CDR3 nucleotides are TGTGCCAGCAGCTTAGCTTTAATTGGAGATACTCAAGAAGCTTTCTTT. Protein sequence: CASSLALIGDTQEAFF.